These T cell receptor beta chains were read from a single sample in a study of blood T cell repertoires in COVID-19. Measured with immunoSEQ multiplex PCR; TCRdb has only the in-frame clones, and not every one. The sample consists of 200,000 or so clones, roughly 86% of them appearing once. Sequencing input: peripheral blood. The source of these receptors is a man in his 60s with acute or convalescent COVID-19. Both conserved end residues are part of each CDR3. The D gene is left open where the match is weak. Only part of the rows carry a size: once, few, many, or a class if the clone is expanded.

j_call	clone_size	d_call	v_call	cdr3_aa	cdr3_nt
TRBJ2-5	once	.	TRBV25-1	CASSTTNRLQETQYF	TGTGCCAGCAGTACCACGAACAGGCTCCAAGAGACCCAGTACTTC
TRBJ1-2	.	.	TRBV4-3	CASSQDKRATAVSF	TGCGCCAGCAGCCAAGATAAGCGTGCGACGGCTGTGTCCTTC
TRBJ2-7	.	.	TRBV11-2	CASSLGRGGGYEQYF	TGTGCCAGCAGCTTAGGACGTGGGGGAGGCTACGAGCAGTACTTC
TRBJ2-2	.	.	TRBV5-1	CASRIGTANTGELFF	TGCGCCAGCAGAATCGGGACTGCTAACACGGGGGAGCTGTTTTTT
TRBJ1-3	.	.	TRBV5-6	CASSSSGNSGNTIYF	TGTGCCAGCAGCAGCTCTGGTAACTCTGGAAACACCATATATTTT
TRBJ1-5	few	.	TRBV18	CASSLNGQHSNQPQHF	TGTGCCAGCTCACTCAACGGACAGCATAGCAATCAGCCCCAGCATTTT
TRBJ2-6	.	TRBD1	TRBV11-3	CASSRIWTGGSGANVLTF	TGTGCCAGCAGCCGAATCTGGACAGGGGGCTCTGGGGCCAACGTCCTGACTTTC
TRBJ1-2	.	.	TRBV14	CASRDSWGYGYTF	TGTGCCAGCAGGGACAGTTGGGGCTATGGCTACACCTTC
TRBJ1-6	.	.	TRBV19	CASSIERTGYSPLHF	TGTGCCAGTAGTATCGAGCGGACGGGGTATTCACCCCTCCACTTT
TRBJ1-5	.	TRBD1	TRBV6-2/TRBV6-3	CASSYAGQGLSNQPQHF	TGTGCCAGCAGTTACGCGGGACAGGGATTAAGCAATCAGCCCCAGCATTTT
TRBJ2-5	.	.	TRBV20-1	CSAGGSETQYF	TGCAGTGCCGGGGGATCAGAGACCCAGTACTTC
TRBJ2-5	.	TRBD2	TRBV19	CASSITSGGGHRETQYF	TGTGCCAGTAGTATAACTAGCGGGGGAGGCCACCGGGAGACCCAGTACTTC
TRBJ1-5	.	.	TRBV6-1	CASSELNQPQHF	TGTGCCAGCAGTGAACTCAATCAGCCCCAGCATTTT
TRBJ2-3	.	TRBD2	TRBV5-1	CASSKGGAGGPGDTQYF	TGCGCCAGCAGCAAAGGGGGTGCGGGGGGGCCAGGAGATACGCAGTATTTT
TRBJ1-1	once	.	TRBV15	CATSRGGVNTEAFF	TGTGCCACCAGCAGAGGGGGGGTGAACACTGAAGCTTTCTTT
TRBJ2-1	.	TRBD1	TRBV6-4	CASKPGQGLENMNEQFF	TGTGCCAGTAAGCCGGGACAGGGGCTTGAGAACATGAATGAGCAGTTCTTC
TRBJ2-5	once	.	TRBV7-2	CASSFPGTPRGTQYF	TGTGCCAGCAGCTTCCCCGGGACTCCCCGCGGGACCCAGTACTTC
TRBJ2-1	.	TRBD2	TRBV11-2	CASSSPPSGVGEQFF	TGTGCCAGCAGCTCGCCGCCTAGCGGGGTCGGTGAGCAGTTCTTC
TRBJ1-2	.	TRBD1	TRBV6-1	CASSENRGRNGYTF	TGTGCCAGCAGTGAAAACAGGGGTCGCAATGGCTACACCTTC
TRBJ2-3	.	.	TRBV18	CASSPALHTDTQYF	TGTGCCAGCTCACCCGCCTTACACACAGATACGCAGTATTTT
TRBJ1-1	.	.	TRBV19	CASSISGSLGAEAFF	TGTGCCAGTAGTATCTCCGGATCTCTGGGCGCTGAAGCTTTCTTT
TRBJ2-6	.	TRBD1	TRBV7-2	CASSHLDRGLGANVLTF	TGTGCCAGCAGCCACCTGGACAGGGGGCTTGGGGCCAACGTCCTGACTTTC
TRBJ1-1	.	TRBD1	TRBV27	CATTGQGRNTEAFF	TGTGCCACGACGGGACAGGGTCGGAACACTGAAGCTTTCTTT
TRBJ1-2	.	.	TRBV19	CASTGNYGYTF	TGTGCCAGTACCGGTAACTATGGCTACACCTTC
TRBJ1-2	.	TRBD1	TRBV2	CASSELARGRGGYTF	TGTGCCAGCAGTGAACTTGCCAGGGGGCGAGGTGGCTACACCTTC
TRBJ2-7	.	TRBD1	TRBV6-5	CASSYVSRTGGREQYF	TGTGCCAGCAGTTATGTTAGTAGAACAGGGGGTAGGGAGCAGTACTTC
TRBJ1-2	.	.	TRBV5-6	CASSLGRRVYGYTF	TGTGCCAGCAGCTTGGGGAGGAGAGTCTATGGCTACACCTTC
TRBJ1-3	.	.	TRBV27	CASSLSGRAGNTIYF	TGTGCCAGCAGTTTATCCGGGAGAGCTGGAAACACCATATATTTT
TRBJ2-2	.	TRBD2	TRBV24-1	CATSDAAGTSGGAVTGELFF	TGTGCCACCAGTGATGCCGCCGGGACTAGCGGGGGGGCCGTGACCGGGGAGCTGTTTTTT
TRBJ2-1	.	TRBD2	TRBV7-3	CASSRSGGANSYNEQFF	TGTGCCAGCAGCCGGAGCGGGGGGGCCAACTCCTACAATGAGCAGTTCTTC
TRBJ2-7	.	TRBD1	TRBV6-1	CASSEALTGGRGEQYF	TGTGCCAGCAGTGAAGCGCTGACAGGGGGGCGCGGGGAGCAGTACTTC
TRBJ2-2	.	TRBD1	TRBV9	CASSVSGQGAGELFF	TGTGCCAGCAGCGTCTCTGGACAGGGGGCCGGGGAGCTGTTTTTT
TRBJ1-4	.	TRBD1	TRBV7-2	CASSLGRPGGVGGEKLFF	TGTGCCAGCAGCTTAGGGAGACCAGGGGGTGTGGGTGGGGAAAAACTGTTTTTT
TRBJ1-5	.	.	TRBV10-2	CASSPAGAQPQHF	TGCGCCAGCAGCCCCGCTGGGGCCCAGCCCCAGCATTTT
TRBJ1-6	.	.	TRBV4-3	CASSQEGANNSPLHF	TGCGCCAGCAGCCAAGAAGGGGCGAATAATTCACCCCTCCACTTT
TRBJ1-4	.	.	TRBV19	CASRHSSNEKLFF	TGTGCCAGTAGGCACAGCTCAAATGAAAAACTGTTTTTT
TRBJ1-6	.	TRBD1	TRBV3-1/TRBV3-2	CASSPQTGGADSPLHF	TGTGCCAGCAGCCCACAGACAGGGGGCGCGGATTCACCCCTCCACTTT
TRBJ1-6	.	TRBD1	TRBV6-5	CASLGTGSHF	TGTGCCAGCCTAGGGACAGGCTCCCACTTT
TRBJ1-6	.	.	TRBV28	CASSGTYNSPLHF	TGTGCCAGCAGCGGGACATATAATTCACCCCTCCACTTT
TRBJ2-3	once	TRBD1	TRBV28	CASSLNRGVTDTQYF	TGTGCCAGCAGTTTAAACAGGGGAGTAACAGATACGCAGTATTTT
TRBJ2-1	.	.	TRBV4-2	CASSQDQGSYNEQFF	TGTGCCAGCAGCCAAGACCAGGGATCCTACAATGAGCAGTTCTTC